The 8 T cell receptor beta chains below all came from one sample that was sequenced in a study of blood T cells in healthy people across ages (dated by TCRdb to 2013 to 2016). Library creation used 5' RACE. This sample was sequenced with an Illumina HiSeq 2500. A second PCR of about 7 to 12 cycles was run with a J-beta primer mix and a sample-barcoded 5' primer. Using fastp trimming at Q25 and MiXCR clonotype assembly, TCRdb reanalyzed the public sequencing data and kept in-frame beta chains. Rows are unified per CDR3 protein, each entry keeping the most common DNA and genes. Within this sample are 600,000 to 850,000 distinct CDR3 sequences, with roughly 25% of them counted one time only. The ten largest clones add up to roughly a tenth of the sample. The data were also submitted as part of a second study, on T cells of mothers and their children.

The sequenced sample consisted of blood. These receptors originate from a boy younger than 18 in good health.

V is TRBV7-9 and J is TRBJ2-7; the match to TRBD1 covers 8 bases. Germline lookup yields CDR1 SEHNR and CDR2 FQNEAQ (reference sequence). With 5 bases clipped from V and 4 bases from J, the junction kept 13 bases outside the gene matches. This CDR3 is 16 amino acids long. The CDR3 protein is CASSPNDRGGVYEQYF. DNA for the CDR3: TGTGCCAGCAGCCCTAATGACAGGGGCGGAGTGTACGAGCAGTACTTC.

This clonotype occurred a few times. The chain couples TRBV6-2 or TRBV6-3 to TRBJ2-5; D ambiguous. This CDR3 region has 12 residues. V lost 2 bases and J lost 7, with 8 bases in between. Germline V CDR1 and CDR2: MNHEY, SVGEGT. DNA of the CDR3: TGTGCCAGCAGTTACACAGTGGGGACCCAGTACTTC. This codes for CASSYTVGTQYF.

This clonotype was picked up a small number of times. CDR3 amino acids: CSARMGRQETQYF. CDR3 nucleotides: TGCAGTGCTAGAATGGGGCGTCAAGAGACCCAGTACTTC. The V call is TRBV20-1, the J call TRBJ2-5; D is perhaps TRBD1 (5 bases). The CDR3 is 13 amino acids. V was trimmed by 2 bases and J by 2 bases, leaving 9 bases between them. The germline CDR1 and CDR2 sequences are DFQATT and SNEGSKA (reference sequence).

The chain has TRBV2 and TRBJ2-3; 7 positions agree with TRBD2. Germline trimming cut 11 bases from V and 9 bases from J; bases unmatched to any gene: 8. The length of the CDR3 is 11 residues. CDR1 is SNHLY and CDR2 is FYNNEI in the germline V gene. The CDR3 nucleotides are TGTGCCGAGTATGATAGCGGGACGCAGTATTTT. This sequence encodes CAEYDSGTQYF.

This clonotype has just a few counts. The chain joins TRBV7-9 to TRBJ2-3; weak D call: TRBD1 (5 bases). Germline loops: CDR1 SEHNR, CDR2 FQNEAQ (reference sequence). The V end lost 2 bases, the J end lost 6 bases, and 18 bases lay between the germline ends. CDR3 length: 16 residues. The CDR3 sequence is CASSLRMNQGADTQYF. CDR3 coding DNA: TGTGCCAGCAGCTTACGGATGAATCAAGGGGCGGATACGCAGTATTTT.

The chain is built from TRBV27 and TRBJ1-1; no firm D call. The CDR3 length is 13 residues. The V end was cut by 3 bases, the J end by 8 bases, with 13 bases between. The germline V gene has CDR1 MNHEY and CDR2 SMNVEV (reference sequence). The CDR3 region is CASSFRIREEAFF. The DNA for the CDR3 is TGTGCCAGCAGTTTTCGGATCCGGGAGGAAGCTTTCTTT.

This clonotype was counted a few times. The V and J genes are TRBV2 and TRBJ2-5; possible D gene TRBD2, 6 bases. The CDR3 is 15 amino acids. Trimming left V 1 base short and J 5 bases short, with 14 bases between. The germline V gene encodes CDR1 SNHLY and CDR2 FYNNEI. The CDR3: CASSEGSRGSETQYF. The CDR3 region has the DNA TGTGCCAGCAGTGAAGGGTCTCGGGGGTCTGAGACCCAGTACTTC.

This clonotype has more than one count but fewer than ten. As DNA, the CDR3 is TGTGCCAGCAGTTCCACCCTCGGCCTTTCAGGGGACGAGCAGTACTTC. This codes for CASSSTLGLSGDEQYF. V is TRBV6-2 or TRBV6-3 and J is TRBJ2-5; TRBD1 might be the D (6 bases). The J call may be wrong; the DNA end is better matched by TRBJ2-7. The CDR3 is 16 amino acids. Germline-derived CDR1 and CDR2 are MNHEY and SVGEGT.